What follows are 22 T cell receptor beta chains derived from one specimen sequenced in a study of blood T cell repertoires in COVID-19. This table comes from immunoSEQ multiplex PCR, and its TCRdb copy is limited to in-frame clones, with some not included. The sample records more than 100,000 clones, about 79% being singletons. Sequenced sample: peripheral blood. These receptors were taken from a woman in her 70s with acute or convalescent COVID-19.

This clone was picked up one time. CDR3 region: CASIQGRGANYGYTF. The CDR3 DNA is TGTGCCAGCATCCAAGGGAGGGGAGCTAACTATGGCTACACCTTC. J is TRBJ1-2 and V is TRBV2; D might be TRBD1 (5 bases). The CDR3 length is 15 residues. V lost 7 bases to trimming and J lost 0 bases, with 15 bases between them. Looked up from germline, CDR1 is SNHLY and CDR2 is FYNNEI. The variable domain in full, with the rest retrieved from reference TRBV2 and TRBJ1-2, is EPEVTQTPSHQVTQMGQEVILRCVPISNHLYFYWYRQILGQKVEFLVSFYNNEISEKSEIFDDQFSVERPDGSNFTLKIRSTKLEDSAMYFCASIQGRGANYGYTFGSGTRLTVV.

The chain combines TRBV21-1 with TRBJ1-6; TRBD1 is the table's D call, not checked against the DNA. TRBV21-1 represents a pseudogene. The CDR3 spans 18 residues. The CDR3: CASSKFVPDRGQNSPLHF. CDR3 in DNA: TGTGCCAGCAGCAAATTTGTTCCGGACAGGGGTCAAAATTCACCCCTCCACTTT.

This chain uses TRBV5-1 with TRBJ2-7, with D possibly TRBD2 on 7 matching bases. This CDR3 is built from 14 residues. Germline values: CDR1 SGHRS, CDR2 YFSETQ. V was pared by 4 bases and J by 2 bases, with 13 bases between. The DNA of the CDR3 is TGCGCCAGCAGCCAAGGGGGGGGAACCTACGAGCAGTACTTC. Translation: CASSQGGGTYEQYF. Using reference TRBV5-1 and TRBJ2-7 for the parts outside the CDR3, the full variable domain is KAGVTQTPRYLIKTRGQQVTLSCSPISGHRSVSWYQQTPGQGLQFLFEYFSETQRNKGNFPGRFSGRQFSNSRSEMNVSTLELGDSALYLCASSQGGGTYEQYFGPGTRLTVT.

This chain links TRBV30 with TRBJ2-2, with 8 positions matching TRBD2. The junction had 10 bases not matched to a gene; V was cut back by 4 bases and J by 3 bases. The germline V gene has CDR1 GTSNPN and CDR2 SVGIG (reference sequence). This CDR3 region has 16 residues. CDR3 nucleotide sequence: TGTGCCTGGACCCACCCGGGGGGGCAAGACACCGGGGAGCTGTTTTTT. This codes for CAWTHPGGQDTGELFF.

This rearrangement joins TRBV30 to TRBJ1-6; D perhaps matches TRBD1 (6 bases). V was shortened by 7 bases and J by 7 bases, with 14 bases between the two germline ends. Germline CDR1 is GTSNPN and CDR2 is SVGIG (reference sequence). CDR3 size: 13 residues. CDR3 loop: CAYETDRNSPLHF. As DNA, the CDR3 is TGTGCCTACGAAACGGACAGAAATTCACCCCTCCACTTT.

The V and J genes are TRBV5-1 and TRBJ2-3; tentative D call: TRBD2 (7 bases). Germline V gene data show CDR1 as SGHRS and CDR2 as YFSETQ. This CDR3 has 15 residues. The germline V and J ends were trimmed by 0 bases and 4 bases, with 12 bases remaining between them. DNA for the CDR3: TGCGCCAGCAGCTTGGTCTCGGGGGGCCCAGATACGCAGTATTTT. Translated: CASSLVSGGPDTQYF.

The chain has TRBV4-2 and TRBJ1-3; the D gene is possibly TRBD1 (5 bases). Germline V gene lookup returns CDR1 LGHNA and CDR2 YNFKEQ. The V end was cut by 0 bases, the J end by 0 bases, with 15 bases between. The CDR3 has 18 residues. The CDR3 is CASSQEKTAIPSGNTIYF. CDR3 sequence (DNA): TGTGCCAGCAGCCAAGAAAAGACAGCCATACCCTCTGGAAACACCATATATTTT.

This clone was counted once. The CDR3 spells CASRDQTGGGQPQHF. The DNA of the CDR3 is TGTGCCAGCAGAGACCAGACAGGGGGCGGTCAGCCCCAGCATTTT. The V gene is TRBV2, the J gene TRBJ1-5; 10 nucleotides match TRBD1. The CDR3 loop spans 15 amino acids. The J segment lost 6 bases and the V segment lost 6 bases, leaving 8 bases of the junction unmatched. Germline loops: CDR1 SNHLY, CDR2 FYNNEI.

This chain uses TRBV19 with TRBJ2-2, with no clear D. The germline gives CDR1 LNHDA, CDR2 SQIVND (reference sequence). Trimming removed 1 base from V and 0 bases from J, with 9 bases in between. This CDR3 comprises 16 residues. This CDR3 reads CASSIVPSANTGELFF. CDR3 nucleotides: TGTGCCAGTAGTATAGTTCCAAGCGCGAACACCGGGGAGCTGTTTTTT.

The rearrangement joins TRBV5-6 to TRBJ2-6; 10 nucleotides agree with TRBD1. V trimming: 4 bases; J trimming: 2 bases; junction bases outside the gene matches: 12. Germline V gene data show CDR1 as SGHDT and CDR2 as YYEEEE. CDR3 length: 19 residues. CDR3 nucleotides: TGTGCCAGCAGCCTGATAGGACAGGGGGGCCCTCCTGGGGCCAACGTCCTGACTTTC. This sequence encodes CASSLIGQGGPPGANVLTF.

J is TRBJ2-5 and V is TRBV9; 11 bases line up with TRBD2. Germline CDR1 SGDLS, CDR2 YYNGEE. The length of the CDR3 is 16 residues. V lost 1 base and J lost 2; bases outside the gene matches: 4. The CDR3 DNA reads as TGTGCCAGCAGCGTATACCTAGCGGGGGGTCAAGAGACCCAGTACTTC. Protein: CASSVYLAGGQETQYF.

V usage is TRBV6-2 or TRBV6-3 and J usage is TRBJ2-3; 8 bases are a match to TRBD1. This CDR3 spans 15 amino acids. Germline CDR1 MNHEY, CDR2 SVGEGT. With V trimmed by 5 bases and J by 5 bases, 9 bases remained unmatched. The CDR3 spells CASSRHRGVEDTQYF. In DNA, the CDR3 is TGTGCCAGCAGTCGCCACAGGGGGGTAGAAGATACGCAGTATTTT.

The gene calls are TRBV4-3 and TRBJ2-7; D is undetermined. The ends were cut back, 2 bases at V and 1 base at J, with 9 bases in the middle. The CDR3 consists of 14 residues. Looked up from germline, CDR1 is LGHNA and CDR2 is YSLEER. For the CDR3, the DNA is TGCGCCAGCAGCCAAACAGTAGAATCCTACGAGCAGTACTTC. Amino acid sequence: CASSQTVESYEQYF.

This chain connects TRBV29-1 to TRBJ1-2; the D is unclear. V shed 2 bases and J shed 4 bases, with 14 bases lying between them. CDR3 length equals 14 residues. CDR1 and CDR2 (germline): SQVTM, ANQGSEA. The CDR3 here is CSVETGDLGYGYTF. As DNA, the CDR3 is TGCAGCGTTGAAACTGGAGACCTTGGCTATGGCTACACCTTC.

CDR3 region: CASSLTDRGQFF. CDR3 DNA: TGTGCCAGCAGCTTGACCGACAGAGGGCAGTTCTTC. The chain links TRBV7-8 to TRBJ2-1; D is possibly TRBD1 (5 bases). Between the trimmed V and J ends, which lost 3 bases and 12 bases, there was a span of 12 bases. The CDR3 totals 12 residues. Germline V gene data show CDR1 as SGHVS and CDR2 as FQNEAQ.

This chain joins TRBV7-2 and TRBJ2-3; no clear D gene. Germline V lookup: CDR1 SGHTA, CDR2 FQGNSA. Trimming stripped 1 base from V and 2 bases from J, with 13 bases between. The CDR3 is 16 amino acids. In DNA form, the CDR3 reads TGTGCCAGCAGCTTAGATGGCAGACAATCCACAGATACGCAGTATTTT. Translated, it gives CASSLDGRQSTDTQYF. Combining the CDR3 with reference TRBV7-2 and TRBJ2-3 gives the whole variable domain GAGVSQSPSNKVTEKGKDVELRCDPISGHTALYWYRQSLGQGLEFLIYFQGNSAPDKSGLPSDRFSAERTGGSVSTLTIQRTQQEDSAVYLCASSLDGRQSTDTQYFGPGTRLTVL.

To note about this clone: The same CDR3 is also encoded by other DNA sequences in this sample. The chain joins TRBV6-2 or TRBV6-3 to TRBJ2-7, with 7 bases that match TRBD1. The CDR3 covers 16 residues. Germline V gene sequence: CDR1 MNHEY, CDR2 SVGEGT. This chain's CDR3 is CASSSSGTVITYEQYV. Here the CDR3 DNA reads TGTGCCAGCAGTTCCTCCGGGACAGTCATTACCTACGAGCAGTACGTT.

The chain has TRBV14 and TRBJ2-7, with D unclear. Trimming stripped 3 bases from V and 6 bases from J, with 12 bases between. This CDR3 region has 13 residues. The V gene's germline CDR1 is SGHDN and CDR2 FVKESK. CDR3 region: CASSQDFRSEQYF. The DNA for the CDR3 is TGTGCCAGCAGCCAGGATTTTAGGAGCGAGCAGTACTTC.

This sequence joins TRBV27 and TRBJ2-2, with D unclear. The CDR3 loop spans 13 amino acids. The ends were cut back, 6 bases at V and 5 bases at J, with 10 bases in the middle. Germline V gene sequence: CDR1 MNHEY, CDR2 SMNVEV (reference sequence). The CDR3 DNA reads as TGTGCCAGCAGGCGTGTCAAAACCGGGGAGCTGTTTTTT. Encoded protein: CASRRVKTGELFF.

The chain is built from TRBV5-4 and TRBJ2-7; 12 nucleotides line up with TRBD2. Trimming at V came to 0 bases and at J to 4 bases, leaving 2 bases not matched to a gene. Germline CDR1 and CDR2: SGHNT and YYREEE (reference sequence). This CDR3 contains 15 residues. The CDR3 DNA is TGTGCCAGCAGCTTGGGGACTAGCGGGATTTACGAGCAGTACTTC. Its protein product is CASSLGTSGIYEQYF.

This sequence joins TRBV7-9 and TRBJ1-2; 7 bases match TRBD1. This CDR3 region has 12 residues. From germline, CDR1 is SEHNR and CDR2 FQNEAQ (reference sequence). The V and J ends lost 10 bases and 10 bases, in that order; junction bases with no gene match: 12. The CDR3 DNA is TGTGCCACAGGGGGACAAGGGACCCTCTACACCTTC. Translating gives CATGGQGTLYTF.

This clone was seen many times. The chain joins TRBV19 to TRBJ1-6, with D possibly being TRBD1 (6 bases). CDR1 is LNHDA and CDR2 is SQIVND in the germline V gene (reference sequence). CDR3 size: 14 residues. V gave up 5 bases and J gave up 10 bases, with 15 bases separating them. CDR3 loop: CASSLQGSGSPLHF. For the CDR3, the DNA is TGTGCCAGTAGTCTACAGGGCTCGGGATCACCCCTCCACTTT.